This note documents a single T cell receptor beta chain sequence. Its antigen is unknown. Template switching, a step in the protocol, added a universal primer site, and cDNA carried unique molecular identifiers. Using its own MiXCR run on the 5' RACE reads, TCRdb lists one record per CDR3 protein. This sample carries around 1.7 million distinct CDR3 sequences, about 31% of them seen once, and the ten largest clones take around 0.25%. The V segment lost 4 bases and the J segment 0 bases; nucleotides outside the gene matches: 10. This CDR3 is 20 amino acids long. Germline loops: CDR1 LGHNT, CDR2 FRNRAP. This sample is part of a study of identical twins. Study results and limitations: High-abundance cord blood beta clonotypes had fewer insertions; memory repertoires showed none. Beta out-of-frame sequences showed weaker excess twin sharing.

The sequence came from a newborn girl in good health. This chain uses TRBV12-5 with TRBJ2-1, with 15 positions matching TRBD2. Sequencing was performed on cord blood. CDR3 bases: TGTGCTAGTGGTTCCGGACTAGCGGGAGGGTTTCGGACCTCCTACAATGAGCAGTTCTTC. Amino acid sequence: CASGSGLAGGFRTSYNEQFF.